The present T cell receptor (beta chain) was sequenced within a study of blood T cell repertoires in COVID-19. For the study at large: PBMCs, B-cell-depleted T cells, or T cells were the source of the cDNA or gDNA that made up the material.

The CDR3 runs to 17 residues. The ends lost 3 bases at V and 5 bases at J; junction bases unmatched: 7. The V gene's germline CDR1 is KGHSH and CDR2 LQKENI. Per the authors' pipeline: Amplifying reference gene primers gave estimates of nucleated cell counts. Sequencing was performed with immunoSEQ multiplex PCR; in TCRdb, only in-frame clones are kept and a portion is missing. That table supplies the V and J calls and clone size; D and trimming were determined from the DNA. The table lists under 300,000 clones, just over 85% of them singletons. Self-reported history from a screening survey and questionnaire set each donor's cohort. Recovered participants had two consecutive negative NP/OP PCR tests, healthcare professional clearance, or symptom resolution.

Sequenced: PBMCs or T cells enriched from blood (not recorded which). J is TRBJ2-2 and V is TRBV18; 12 bases map to TRBD2. The TCR comes from a man aged 18 to 35 who had recovered from COVID-19. In DNA, the CDR3 is TGTGCCAGCTCACCGCAACTAGCGGGAGGTTCTACCGGGGAGCTGTTTTTT. Protein sequence: CASSPQLAGGSTGELFF.